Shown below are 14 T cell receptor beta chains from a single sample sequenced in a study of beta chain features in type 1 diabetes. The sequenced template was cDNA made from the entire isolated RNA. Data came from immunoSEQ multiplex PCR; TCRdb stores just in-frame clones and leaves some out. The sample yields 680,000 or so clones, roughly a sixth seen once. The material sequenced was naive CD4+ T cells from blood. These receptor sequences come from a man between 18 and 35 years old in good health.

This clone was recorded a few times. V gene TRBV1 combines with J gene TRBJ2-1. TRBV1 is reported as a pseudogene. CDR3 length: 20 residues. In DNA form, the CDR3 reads TGCACCAGCAGCCCATACGTTACGGGGGCTCGGCATAGTTTCTGCAATGAGCAGTTCTTC. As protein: CTSSPYVTGARHSFCNEQFF.

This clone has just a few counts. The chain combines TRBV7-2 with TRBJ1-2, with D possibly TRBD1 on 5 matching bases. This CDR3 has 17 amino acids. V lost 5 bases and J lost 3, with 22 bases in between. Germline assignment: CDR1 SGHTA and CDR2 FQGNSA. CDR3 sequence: CASSLPQWGGTHYGYTF. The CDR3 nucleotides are TGTGCCAGCAGCCTACCTCAATGGGGTGGGACCCACTATGGCTACACCTTC.

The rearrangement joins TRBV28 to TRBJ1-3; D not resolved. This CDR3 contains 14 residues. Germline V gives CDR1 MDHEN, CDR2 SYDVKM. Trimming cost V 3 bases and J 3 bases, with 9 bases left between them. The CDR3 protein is CASSFSDGGNTIYF. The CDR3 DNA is TGTGCCAGCAGTTTCTCGGACGGTGGAAACACCATATATTTT.

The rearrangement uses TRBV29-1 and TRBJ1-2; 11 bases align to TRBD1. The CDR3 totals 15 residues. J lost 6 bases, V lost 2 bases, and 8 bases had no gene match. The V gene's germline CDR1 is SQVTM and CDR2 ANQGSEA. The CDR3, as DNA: TGCAGCGTTGAACGAGGGACAGGGGGGGTTAATGGCTACACCTTC. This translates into CSVERGTGGVNGYTF.

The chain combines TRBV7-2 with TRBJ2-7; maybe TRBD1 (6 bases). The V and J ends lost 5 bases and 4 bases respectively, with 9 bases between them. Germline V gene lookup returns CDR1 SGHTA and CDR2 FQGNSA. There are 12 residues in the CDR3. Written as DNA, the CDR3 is TGTGCCAGCAGCCATACAGGGTACGAGCAGTACTTC. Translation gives CASSHTGYEQYF. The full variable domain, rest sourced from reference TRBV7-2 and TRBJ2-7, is GAGVSQSPSNKVTEKGKDVELRCDPISGHTALYWYRQSLGQGLEFLIYFQGNSAPDKSGLPSDRFSAERTGGSVSTLTIQRTQQEDSAVYLCASSHTGYEQYFGPGTRLTVT.

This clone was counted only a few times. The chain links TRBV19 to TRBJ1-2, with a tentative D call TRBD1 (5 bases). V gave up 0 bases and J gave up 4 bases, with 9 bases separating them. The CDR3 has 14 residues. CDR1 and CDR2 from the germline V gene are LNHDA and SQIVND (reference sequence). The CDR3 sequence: CASSIDRDGYGYTF. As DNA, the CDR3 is TGTGCCAGTAGTATAGACCGGGACGGCTATGGCTACACCTTC.

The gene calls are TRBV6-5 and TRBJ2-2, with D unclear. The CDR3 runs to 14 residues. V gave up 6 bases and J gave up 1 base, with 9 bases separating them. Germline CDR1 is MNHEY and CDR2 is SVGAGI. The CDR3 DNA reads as TGTGCCAGCAGACTATGGGGGAACACCGGGGAGCTGTTTTTT. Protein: CASRLWGNTGELFF.

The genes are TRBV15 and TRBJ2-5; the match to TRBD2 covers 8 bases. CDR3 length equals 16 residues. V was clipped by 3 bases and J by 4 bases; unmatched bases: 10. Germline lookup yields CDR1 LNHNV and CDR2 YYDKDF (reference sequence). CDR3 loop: CATSSLPGGVVETQYF. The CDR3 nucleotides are TGTGCCACCAGCAGTTTACCGGGAGGGGTGGTAGAGACCCAGTACTTC.

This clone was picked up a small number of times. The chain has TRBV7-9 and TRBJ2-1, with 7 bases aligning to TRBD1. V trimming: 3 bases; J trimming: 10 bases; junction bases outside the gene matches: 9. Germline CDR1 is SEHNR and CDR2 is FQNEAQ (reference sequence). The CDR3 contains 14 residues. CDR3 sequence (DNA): TGTGCCAGCAGCTTGGCCCACACAGGGGTCGAGCAGTTCTTC. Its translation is CASSLAHTGVEQFF.

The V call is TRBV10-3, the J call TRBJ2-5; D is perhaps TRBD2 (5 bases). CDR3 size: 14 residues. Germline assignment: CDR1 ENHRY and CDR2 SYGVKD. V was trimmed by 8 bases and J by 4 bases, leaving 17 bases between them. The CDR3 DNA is TGTGCCATCCGAGAGACGGGAAACGTAGAGACCCAGTACTTC. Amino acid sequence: CAIRETGNVETQYF.

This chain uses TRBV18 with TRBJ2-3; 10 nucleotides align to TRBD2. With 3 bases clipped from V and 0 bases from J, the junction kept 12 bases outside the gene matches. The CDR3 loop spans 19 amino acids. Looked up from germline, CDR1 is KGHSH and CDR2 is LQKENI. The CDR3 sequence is CASSPEAGGWGTSTDTQYF. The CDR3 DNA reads TGTGCCAGCTCACCTGAAGCGGGAGGGTGGGGCACCAGCACAGATACGCAGTATTTT.

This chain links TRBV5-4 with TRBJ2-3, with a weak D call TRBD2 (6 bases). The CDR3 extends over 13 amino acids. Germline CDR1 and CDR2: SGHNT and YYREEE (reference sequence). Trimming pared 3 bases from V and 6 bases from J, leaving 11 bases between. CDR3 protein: CASSSAGSDTQYF. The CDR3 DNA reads TGTGCCAGCAGCTCGGCGGGGTCGGATACGCAGTATTTT.

For the CDR3, the DNA is TGTGCCAGCAGTTCGCCGGGACTAGCGGACACAGATACGCAGTATTTT. This sequence encodes CASSSPGLADTDTQYF. The chain uses TRBV28 and TRBJ2-3, with 11 positions matching TRBD2. There are 16 residues in the CDR3. From germline, CDR1 is MDHEN and CDR2 SYDVKM. J was trimmed by 2 bases and V by 4 bases; bases with no gene match: 5.

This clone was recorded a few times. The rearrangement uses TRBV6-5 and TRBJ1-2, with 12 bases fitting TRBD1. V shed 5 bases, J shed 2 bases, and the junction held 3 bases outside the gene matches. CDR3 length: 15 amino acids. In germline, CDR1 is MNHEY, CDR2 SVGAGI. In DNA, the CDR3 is TGTGCCAGCAGTACCGGGACAGGGGGCAACTATGGCTACACCTTC. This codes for CASSTGTGGNYGYTF.